The 27 T cell receptor beta chains below were found in one sample sequenced in a study of metastatic and nonmetastatic thyroid tumors. Prior to thyroid surgery, none of the patients had received any treatment. TCRdb re-called the PCR reads with MiXCR. The sample yields about 4,600 clones, around 19% seen once. The sequencing input was adjacent normal tissue. All receptors derive from a male donor with papillary thyroid cancer or a benign thyroid nodule (not recorded which). Some clones in this sample may be carry-over from other donors' samples.

The sample holds a few counts of this clone. The rearrangement uses TRBV20-1 and TRBJ2-7; tentatively, D is TRBD2 (6 bases). The length of the CDR3 is 11 residues. Trimming took 6 bases from V and 7 from J, leaving 13 bases between them. In germline, CDR1 is DFQATT, CDR2 SNEGSKA (reference sequence). The CDR3 loop reads CSAEGRREQYF. CDR3 nucleotide sequence: TGCAGTGCGGAGGGAAGGCGGGAGCAGTACTTC.

The chain has TRBV20-1 and TRBJ2-1, with D uncertain. Trimming took 6 bases from V and 2 from J, leaving 14 bases between them. The CDR3 spans 14 residues. In germline, CDR1 is DFQATT, CDR2 SNEGSKA (reference sequence). CDR3 loop: CSAPRLSTYNEQFF. CDR3 in DNA: TGCAGTGCCCCCAGGCTGTCTACCTACAATGAGCAGTTCTTC.

The rearrangement links TRBV6-2 or TRBV6-3 to TRBJ1-1; D not certain. Looked up from germline, CDR1 is MNHEY and CDR2 is SVGEGT. The germline V and J ends were trimmed by 4 bases and 5 bases, with 5 bases remaining between them. The CDR3 covers 11 residues. The CDR3 region has the DNA TGTGCCAGCAGTTCTGGGACTGAAGCTTTCTTT. Protein: CASSSGTEAFF.

This clone was detected a few times. The junction differs from germline at one of its ends, possibly a read error. J is TRBJ1-2 and V is TRBV28; D is perhaps TRBD1 (6 bases). The CDR3 has 14 amino acids. Germline CDR1 MDHEN, CDR2 SYDVKM. The CDR3 spells CASSPGQRNYRYTF. The CDR3 nucleotides read TGTGCCAGCAGCCCCGGACAGCGCAACTATCGCTACACCTTC.

This clone was seen a handful of times. The chain joins TRBV6-1 to TRBJ2-1, with D tentatively TRBD2 (6 bases). The germline V gene has CDR1 MNHNS and CDR2 SASEGT. Trimming removed 3 bases from V and 4 bases from J, with 13 bases in between. CDR3 length: 15 residues. The CDR3 reads CASSEWRAGYNEQFF. CDR3 DNA: TGTGCCAGCAGTGAGTGGAGGGCCGGGTACAATGAGCAGTTCTTC.

This clone showed up just a few times. The V gene is TRBV12-3 or TRBV12-4, the J gene TRBJ1-5; the D is unclear. This CDR3 spans 13 amino acids. Trimming took off 0 bases at V and 3 bases at J, with 3 bases between the two ends. The DNA for the CDR3 is TGTGCCAGCAGTTTAGCTCCCAATCAGCCCCAGCATTTT. Translation: CASSLAPNQPQHF.

This clone turned up a few times. The rearrangement joins TRBV20-1 to TRBJ1-2; 7 bases agree with TRBD1. The V gene end was trimmed by 4 bases and the J gene end by 4 bases; junction bases not matched to a gene: 6. The CDR3 is made up of 13 amino acids. The germline CDR1 and CDR2 sequences are DFQATT and SNEGSKA (reference sequence). The CDR3 DNA follows: TGCAGTGCTACGGACAGGAAGTTCTATGGCTACACCTTC. Protein: CSATDRKFYGYTF.

This clone appeared a few times. This chain uses TRBV6-1 with TRBJ2-1, with TRBD2 matching over 7 bases. This CDR3 is built from 13 residues. The V gene end was trimmed by 2 bases and the J gene end by 10 bases; junction bases not matched to a gene: 5. The germline V gene has CDR1 MNHNS and CDR2 SASEGT. CDR3 residues: CASSEKDGREQFF. The CDR3 DNA is TGTGCCAGCAGTGAAAAGGACGGGAGGGAGCAGTTCTTC.

The chain combines TRBV19 with TRBJ1-2; 8 bases line up with TRBD1. The trim removed 10 bases at V and 3 bases at J, leaving 16 bases unmatched. CDR3 size: 16 residues. The germline V gene encodes CDR1 LNHDA and CDR2 SQIVND (reference sequence). This CDR3 reads CATRQGLGREDYGYTF. The DNA for the CDR3 is TGTGCCACCCGACAGGGGTTAGGCCGGGAGGACTATGGCTACACCTTC.

Relative to its sample, this clone is medium-sized. This chain connects TRBV11-1 to TRBJ1-3; D is unclear. Germline V gene data show CDR1 as SGHAT and CDR2 as FQDESV (reference sequence). The CDR3 has 16 amino acids. V was trimmed by 1 base and J by 0 bases, leaving 10 bases between them. This CDR3 reads CASSLEGHRSGNTIYF. The CDR3, as DNA: TGTGCCAGCAGCTTAGAAGGGCACCGCTCTGGAAACACCATATATTTT.

This clone is classed as medium-sized. The genes are TRBV20-1 and TRBJ2-5; 9 bases are a match to TRBD1. The CDR3 is made up of 13 amino acids. Germline V lookup: CDR1 DFQATT, CDR2 SNEGSKA (reference sequence). V was pared by 0 bases and J by 7 bases, with 3 bases of the junction left unmatched. CDR3 loop: CSAREQGAGTQYF. The CDR3 coding sequence is TGCAGTGCTAGAGAACAGGGGGCCGGGACCCAGTACTTC.

V is TRBV28 and J is TRBJ2-2, with a possible D match to TRBD1 (6 bases). Germline V gene lookup returns CDR1 MDHEN and CDR2 SYDVKM. The CDR3 totals 15 residues. The V end was cut by 5 bases, the J end by 6 bases, with 16 bases between. This chain's CDR3 is CASSTLRGLPGELFF. In DNA, the CDR3 is TGTGCCAGCAGTACCCTCAGGGGCCTGCCCGGGGAGCTGTTTTTT.

This clone occurred many times. This clone may be a read error of a much larger clone one base away. The rearrangement uses TRBV29-1 and TRBJ1-2; no reliable D call. The germline V gene has CDR1 SQVTM and CDR2 ANQGSEA. This CDR3 comprises 13 residues. The V end lost 3 bases, the J end lost 2 bases, and 10 bases lay between the germline ends. In nucleotides, the CDR3 is TGCAGCGTTGACTCCGCGGAGAACTATGGCTACACCTTC. Amino acid sequence: CSVDSAENYGYTF.

A few counts support this clone. This chain joins TRBV19 and TRBJ1-5; perhaps TRBD1 as D (5 bases). This CDR3 has 12 residues. V was pared by 10 bases and J by 7 bases, with 14 bases between. Germline V gene sequence: CDR1 LNHDA, CDR2 SQIVND (reference sequence). The CDR3 region is CAIGIRGQPQHF. Here the CDR3 DNA reads TGTGCCATAGGGATAAGGGGACAGCCCCAGCATTTT.

V is TRBV12-3 or TRBV12-4 and J is TRBJ2-7; a possible D gene is TRBD1 (5 bases). The V and J ends lost 2 bases and 5 bases respectively, with 16 bases between them. The CDR3 runs 15 residues. CDR3 sequence: CASSLSAQGRDEQYF. In nucleotides, the CDR3 is TGTGCCAGCAGTTTATCCGCCCAGGGTCGTGACGAGCAGTACTTC.

This clone occurred a few times. The genes are TRBV10-3 and TRBJ2-3; tentative D call: TRBD2 (6 bases). The CDR3 spans 12 residues. Germline CDR1 reads ENHRY; CDR2 reads SYGVKD. The V end was cut by 10 bases, the J end by 2 bases, with 10 bases between. CDR3 sequence (DNA): TGTGCCACCCGGGACTTCACAGATACGCAGTATTTT. Translated, it gives CATRDFTDTQYF.

This clone ranks as medium-sized (0.01 to 0.1%). J is TRBJ1-1 and V is TRBV29-1; no clear D. Germline CDR1 reads SQVTM; CDR2 reads ANQGSEA. The ends were cut back, 7 bases at V and 3 bases at J, with 18 bases in the middle. There are 14 residues in the CDR3. The CDR3 protein is CSALSEPRDTEAFF. CDR3 DNA: TGCAGCGCCTTATCGGAGCCGAGAGACACTGAAGCTTTCTTT. Combining the CDR3 with reference TRBV29-1 and TRBJ1-1 gives the whole variable domain SAVISQKPSRDICQRGTSLTIQCQVDSQVTMMFWYRQQPGQSLTLIATANQGSEATYESGFVIDKFPISRPNLTFSTLTVSNMSPEDSSIYLCSALSEPRDTEAFFGQGTRLTVV.

This clone is medium-sized by share. The chain uses TRBV2 and TRBJ1-5; 8 bases line up with TRBD1. This CDR3 is built from 14 residues. Germline lookup yields CDR1 SNHLY and CDR2 FYNNEI. Trimming removed 4 bases from V and 3 bases from J; junction bases left unmatched: 2. CDR3 loop: CASSGQGNNQPQHF. The CDR3 coding sequence is TGTGCCAGCAGTGGACAGGGGAACAATCAGCCCCAGCATTTT.

Relative to its sample, this clone is medium-sized. The chain carries TRBV2 and TRBJ2-5, with D possibly being TRBD1 (5 bases). Germline CDR1 is SNHLY and CDR2 is FYNNEI. The ends were cut back, 7 bases at V and 2 bases at J, with 11 bases in the middle. The CDR3 runs 13 residues. In nucleotides, the CDR3 is TGTGCCAGCATCGGGCCAGGGCAAGAGACCCAGTACTTC. Amino acid sequence: CASIGPGQETQYF.

This clone was detected only a few times. The chain links TRBV6-1 to TRBJ1-1; no firm D call. The CDR3 runs to 14 residues. Deletions cut 1 base from V and 3 bases from J, with 9 bases between. The germline CDR1 and CDR2 sequences are MNHNS and SASEGT. The CDR3 region has the DNA TGTGCCAGCAGTGAAGTAGGGAGGGACACTGAAGCTTTCTTT. It encodes CASSEVGRDTEAFF.

This clone was seen at least ten times. The chain couples TRBV28 to TRBJ2-7; 13 positions match TRBD2. The germline gives CDR1 MDHEN, CDR2 SYDVKM. This CDR3 has 15 residues. V was clipped by 4 bases and J by 7 bases; unmatched bases: 7. CDR3 residues: CASSSQTSGGKEQYF. DNA for the CDR3: TGTGCCAGCAGTTCACAGACTAGCGGGGGGAAGGAGCAGTACTTC.

This rearrangement joins TRBV20-1 to TRBJ1-1; the D gene is possibly TRBD1 (6 bases). The CDR3 loop spans 15 amino acids. V was pared by 3 bases and J by 1 base, with 15 bases between. Looked up from germline, CDR1 is DFQATT and CDR2 is SNEGSKA (reference sequence). This CDR3 is CSARGPGGKNTEAFF. The CDR3, as DNA: TGCAGTGCTAGGGGCCCGGGGGGCAAGAACACTGAAGCTTTCTTT.

This clone was counted between two and nine times. Germline and junction disagree at one end, which may indicate a read error. Other nucleotide sequences from this sample produce the same CDR3. The chain recombines TRBV2 with TRBJ2-3; D is possibly TRBD1 or TRBD2 (5 bases each). Looked up from germline, CDR1 is SNHLY and CDR2 is FYNNEI. The CDR3 runs 13 residues. The CDR3 DNA sequence: TGCGCCAGCAGACGGGACCCCACAGATACGCAGTATTTT. Protein: CASRRDPTDTQYF. The entire variable domain, with the rest obtained from reference TRBV2 and TRBJ2-3, is as follows: EPEVTQTPSHQVTQMGQEVILRCVPISNHLYFYWYRQILGQKVEFLVSFYNNEISEKSEIFDDQFSVERPDGSNFTLKIRSTKLEDSAMYFCASRRDPTDTQYFGPGTRLTVL.

This clone was seen a few times. The chain combines TRBV6-1 with TRBJ1-5, with D perhaps matching TRBD1 (5 bases). The germline V and J ends were trimmed by 2 bases and 10 bases, with 12 bases remaining between them. Germline CDR1 is MNHNS and CDR2 is SASEGT. The CDR3 has 13 amino acids. CDR3 in DNA: TGTGCCAGCAGTGAACTGAGGGGATCACCCCAGCATTTT. This sequence encodes CASSELRGSPQHF.

This clone was seen repeatedly, ten times or more. The chain links TRBV6-1 to TRBJ2-7, with D possibly matching TRBD2 (6 bases). The V gene's germline CDR1 is MNHNS and CDR2 SASEGT. The V and J ends lost 5 bases and 3 bases respectively, with 14 bases between them. This CDR3 contains 14 residues. This chain's CDR3 is CASSPYAGSYEQYF. DNA for the CDR3: TGTGCCAGCAGTCCTTACGCGGGGAGCTACGAGCAGTACTTC.

Relative to its sample, this clone is medium-sized. The gene calls are TRBV4-2 and TRBJ1-2; D is unresolved. CDR1 is LGHNA and CDR2 is YNFKEQ in the germline V gene. This CDR3 contains 12 residues. The V end lost 0 bases, the J end lost 8 bases, and 7 bases lay between the germline ends. The CDR3 sequence: CASSQDGKGYTF. The CDR3 DNA reads as TGTGCCAGCAGCCAAGATGGTAAAGGCTACACCTTC.

A single count supports this clone. V and J are TRBV7-9 and TRBJ1-1, with D hard to call. The germline V gene has CDR1 SEHNR and CDR2 FQNEAQ (reference sequence). The germline V and J ends were trimmed by 1 base and 0 bases, with 6 bases remaining between them. CDR3 size: 14 residues. The CDR3 sequence is CASSLVRLNTEAFF. The CDR3 region has the DNA TGTGCCAGCAGCTTAGTTCGGCTGAACACTGAAGCTTTCTTT.